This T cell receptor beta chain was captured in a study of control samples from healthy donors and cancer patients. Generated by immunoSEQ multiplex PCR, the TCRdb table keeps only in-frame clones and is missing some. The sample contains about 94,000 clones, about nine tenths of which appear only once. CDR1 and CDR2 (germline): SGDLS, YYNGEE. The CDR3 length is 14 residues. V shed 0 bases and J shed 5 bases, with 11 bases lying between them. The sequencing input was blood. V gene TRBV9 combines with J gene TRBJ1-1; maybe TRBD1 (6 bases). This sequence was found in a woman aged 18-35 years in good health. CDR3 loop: CASSVDLGATEAFF. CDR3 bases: TGTGCCAGCAGCGTAGATCTGGGGGCAACTGAAGCTTTCTTT.